A selection of T cell receptor beta chains follows, all from one sample in a study of CD8 T cells in Susac syndrome. Each CDR3 protein gets one entry after TCRdb re-called the immunoSEQ multiplex PCR reads with MiXCR. This sample has tens of thousands of distinct CDR3 sequences; 90% to 95% occur once, and the top ten carry just under 0.2%. The material sequenced was CD8+ T cells from PBMCs. These receptor sequences come from a human donor in good health. Each CDR3 is given with its conserved first and last residue. The order of the fields is clone size, V gene, D gene, J gene, CDR3 protein, CDR3 DNA. The D gene is left open where the match is weak. The size entry is marked missing in some rows and otherwise reads once, few, many or a size class.

>.|TRBV9|.|TRBJ1-1
CASSVDRNTEAFF
TGTGCCAGCAGCGTGGACAGAAACACTGAAGCTTTCTTT
>.|TRBV6-5|TRBD1|TRBJ1-2
CASSYSRGQTYGYTF
TGTGCCAGCAGTTACTCCAGGGGGCAGACCTATGGCTACACCTTC
>.|TRBV19|TRBD1|TRBJ2-1
CASSQQGPEQFF
TGTGCCAGTAGCCAACAGGGGCCTGAGCAGTTCTTC
>.|TRBV4-1|TRBD1|TRBJ1-2
CASSQDPGQGASNYGYTF
TGCGCCAGCAGCCAAGATCCGGGACAGGGGGCTTCTAACTATGGCTACACCTTC
>.|TRBV13|.|TRBJ2-3
CASSETDTQYF
TGTGCCAGCAGTGAGACAGATACGCAGTATTTT
>.|TRBV5-6|.|TRBJ1-4
CASSLEQEDEKLFF
TGTGCCAGCAGCTTGGAACAGGAAGATGAAAAACTGTTTTTT
>.|TRBV29-1|.|TRBJ1-2
CSGETGPYGYTF
TGCAGCGGCGAAACAGGACCGTACGGCTACACCTTC
>.|TRBV2|.|TRBJ2-2
CASSPVTNTGELFF
TGTGCCAGCTCCCCAGTCACGAACACCGGGGAGCTGTTTTTT
>.|TRBV4-1|TRBD1|TRBJ1-5
CASSQGQGSNQPQHF
TGCGCCAGCAGCCAGGGACAGGGAAGCAATCAGCCCCAGCATTTT
>.|TRBV15|.|TRBJ2-7
CATSREGGPLYEQYF
TGTGCCACCAGCAGAGAAGGCGGGCCCCTCTACGAGCAGTACTTC
>.|TRBV4-3|.|TRBJ1-1
CASSQERWSTEAFF
TGCGCCAGCAGCCAAGAAAGGTGGAGCACTGAAGCTTTCTTT
>.|TRBV7-9|TRBD1|TRBJ2-3
CASSNRDRASTDTQYF
TGTGCCAGCAGCAACCGGGACAGGGCTAGCACAGATACGCAGTATTTT
>.|TRBV10-2|.|TRBJ1-2
CASSNTAHGYGYTF
TGCGCCAGCAGCAACACCGCTCACGGCTATGGCTACACCTTC
>.|TRBV28|TRBD1|TRBJ2-6
CASRPDRVEPGTGANVLTF
TGTGCCAGCAGACCGGACAGGGTGGAACCCGGGACTGGGGCCAACGTCCTGACTTTC
>few|TRBV15|.|TRBJ2-7
CATSRGRQYEQYF
TGTGCCACCAGCAGAGGCAGACAATACGAGCAGTACTTC
>.|TRBV6-6|.|TRBJ1-5
CASSTGMGNQPQHF
TGTGCCAGCAGTACAGGGATGGGCAATCAGCCCCAGCATTTT
>once|TRBV7-9|.|TRBJ2-3
CASSSDDEPDTQYF
TGTGCCAGCAGCTCTGATGATGAGCCGGATACGCAGTATTTT
>.|TRBV13|.|TRBJ2-7
CASSYGTQLYEQYF
TGTGCCAGCAGCTACGGGACGCAGCTCTACGAGCAGTACTTC
>once|TRBV19|.|TRBJ2-3
CASKSFQTGTDTQYF
TGTGCCAGTAAATCCTTCCAGACGGGAACAGATACGCAGTATTTT
>.|TRBV28|.|TRBJ2-5
CASSLFFQETQYF
TGTGCCAGCAGTTTATTTTTCCAAGAGACCCAGTACTTC
>.|TRBV6-5|.|TRBJ2-7
CASSYSDESYEQYF
TGTGCCAGCAGTTACTCCGATGAGTCCTACGAGCAGTACTTC
>.|TRBV20-1|TRBD2|TRBJ2-1
CSARDPSGGNNEQFF
TGCAGTGCTAGAGATCCTAGCGGGGGAAACAATGAGCAGTTCTTC
>.|TRBV19|TRBD2|TRBJ2-1
CASRDVGGAVYNEQFF
TGTGCCAGTAGGGATGTCGGGGGGGCCGTTTACAATGAGCAGTTCTTC
>.|TRBV27|TRBD2|TRBJ2-2
CASSLSSGGPNTGELFF
TGTGCCAGCAGTTTATCGAGCGGGGGGCCTAACACCGGGGAGCTGTTTTTT
>.|TRBV7-9|TRBD1|TRBJ2-7
CASSGQVTYEQYF
TGTGCCAGCAGCGGACAGGTTACCTACGAGCAGTACTTC
>.|TRBV11-2|.|TRBJ1-2
CASSHDHYGYTF
TGTGCCAGCAGCCACGATCACTATGGCTACACCTTC
>.|TRBV7-8|TRBD2|TRBJ2-1
CASSSWTSGNEQFF
TGTGCCAGCAGCTCATGGACTAGCGGGAATGAGCAGTTCTTC
>.|TRBV7-9|.|TRBJ1-1
CASKQRGGNTEAFF
TGTGCCAGCAAACAACGAGGGGGGAACACTGAAGCTTTCTTT
>.|TRBV13|.|TRBJ2-5
CASSWRETQYF
TGTGCCAGCAGCTGGAGGGAGACCCAGTACTTC
>once|TRBV9|.|TRBJ2-3
CASSVETRLHGDTQYF
TGTGCCAGCAGCGTAGAGACCCGCCTACACGGGGATACGCAGTATTTT
>few|TRBV5-4|.|TRBJ1-2
CASSLQGIEVYGYTF
TGTGCCAGCAGCCTACAGGGAATAGAGGTCTATGGCTACACCTTC
>once|TRBV5-6|TRBD2|TRBJ2-1
CASTASGGAHGEQFF
TGTGCCAGCACCGCTAGCGGGGGGGCCCATGGTGAGCAGTTCTTC
>.|TRBV14|.|TRBJ1-2
CASSQGVGLKNYGYTF
TGTGCCAGCAGCCAAGGAGTGGGGCTCAAGAACTATGGCTACACCTTC
>.|TRBV25-1|.|TRBJ2-3
CASSESALSTDTQYF
TGTGCCAGCAGTGAGTCAGCCCTGAGCACAGATACGCAGTATTTT
>.|TRBV27|TRBD1|TRBJ1-2
CASSLLTGGLYGYTF
TGTGCCAGCAGTTTATTGACAGGGGGCTTGTATGGCTACACCTTC
>.|TRBV7-9|.|TRBJ1-2
CASSLLGRDESNYGYTF
TGTGCCAGCAGCTTACTGGGCAGGGACGAGTCGAACTATGGCTACACCTTC
>.|TRBV6-5|TRBD1|TRBJ1-1
CASSHSDRAYEMNTEAFF
TGTGCCAGCAGTCATTCGGACAGGGCCTACGAAATGAACACTGAAGCTTTCTTT
>.|TRBV27|.|TRBJ2-1
CASSFGPFQEQFF
TGTGCCAGCAGCTTCGGCCCTTTTCAAGAGCAGTTCTTC
>.|TRBV15|.|TRBJ2-7
CATSRVLVGSYEQYF
TGTGCCACCAGCAGGGTTTTGGTAGGTTCCTACGAGCAGTACTTC
>.|TRBV13|.|TRBJ2-5
CASSLLAHETQYF
TGTGCCAGCAGCTTACTAGCACATGAGACCCAGTACTTC
>.|TRBV29-1|TRBD1|TRBJ1-2
CSVGVTGEPEANYGYTF
TGCAGCGTTGGGGTTACAGGGGAACCGGAAGCTAACTATGGCTACACCTTC
>.|TRBV7-9|TRBD2|TRBJ2-1
CASSSGTSGNEQFF
TGTGCCAGCAGCTCTGGGACTAGCGGCAATGAGCAGTTCTTC
>.|TRBV6-6|TRBD1|TRBJ1-2
CASSYSIETGDYGYTF
TGTGCCAGCAGTTACTCGATCGAGACAGGGGACTATGGCTACACCTTC
>.|TRBV9|.|TRBJ2-5
CASSVWGEQETQYF
TGTGCCAGCAGCGTCTGGGGGGAGCAAGAGACCCAGTACTTC
>.|TRBV6-4|TRBD1|TRBJ2-3
CASSDSMAGGTDTQYF
TGTGCCAGCAGTGACTCGATGGCAGGGGGAACAGATACGCAGTATTTT
>.|TRBV4-2|.|TRBJ2-6
CASSPRAGFGANVLTF
TGTGCCAGCAGCCCTAGGGCAGGATTTGGGGCCAACGTCCTGACTTTC